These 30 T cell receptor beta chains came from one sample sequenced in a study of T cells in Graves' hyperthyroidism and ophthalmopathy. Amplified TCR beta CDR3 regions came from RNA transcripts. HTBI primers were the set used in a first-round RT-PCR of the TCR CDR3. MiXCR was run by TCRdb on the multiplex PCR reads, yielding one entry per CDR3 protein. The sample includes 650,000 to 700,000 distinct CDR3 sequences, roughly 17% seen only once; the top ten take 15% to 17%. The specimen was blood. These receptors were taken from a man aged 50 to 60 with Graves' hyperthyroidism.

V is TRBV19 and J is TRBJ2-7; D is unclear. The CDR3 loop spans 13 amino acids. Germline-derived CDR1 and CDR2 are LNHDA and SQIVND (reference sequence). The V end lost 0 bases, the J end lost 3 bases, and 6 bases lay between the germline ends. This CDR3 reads CASSIDNRYEQYF. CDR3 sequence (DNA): TGTGCCAGTAGTATAGACAACCGCTACGAGCAGTACTTC.

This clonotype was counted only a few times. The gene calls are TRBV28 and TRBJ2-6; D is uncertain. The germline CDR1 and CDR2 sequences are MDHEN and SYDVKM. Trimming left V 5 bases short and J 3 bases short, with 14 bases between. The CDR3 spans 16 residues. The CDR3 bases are TGTGCCAGCAGTCCAATTCCGACATATGGGGCCAACGTCCTGACTTTC. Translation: CASSPIPTYGANVLTF.

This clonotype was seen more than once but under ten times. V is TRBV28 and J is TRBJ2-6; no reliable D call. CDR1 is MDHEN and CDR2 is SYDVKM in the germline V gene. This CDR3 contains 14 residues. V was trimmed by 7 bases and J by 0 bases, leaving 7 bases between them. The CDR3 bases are TGTGCCAGCACCAGTTACTCTGGGGCCAACGTCCTGACTTTC. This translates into CASTSYSGANVLTF.

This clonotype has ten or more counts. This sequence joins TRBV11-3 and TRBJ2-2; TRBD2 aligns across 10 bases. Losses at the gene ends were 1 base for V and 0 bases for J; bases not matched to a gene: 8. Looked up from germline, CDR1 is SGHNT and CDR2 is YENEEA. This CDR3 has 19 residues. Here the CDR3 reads CASSLGPRSGRTNTGELFF. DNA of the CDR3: TGTGCCAGCAGCTTAGGACCCCGTAGCGGGAGGACGAACACCGGGGAGCTGTTTTTT.

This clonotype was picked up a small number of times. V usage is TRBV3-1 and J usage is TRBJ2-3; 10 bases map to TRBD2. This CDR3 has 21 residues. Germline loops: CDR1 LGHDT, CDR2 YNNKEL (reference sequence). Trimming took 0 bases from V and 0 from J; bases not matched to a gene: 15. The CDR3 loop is CASSQDLRWSSGSSSTDTQYF. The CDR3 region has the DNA TGTGCCAGCAGCCAAGATCTAAGGTGGTCTAGCGGGAGCTCAAGCACAGATACGCAGTATTTT.

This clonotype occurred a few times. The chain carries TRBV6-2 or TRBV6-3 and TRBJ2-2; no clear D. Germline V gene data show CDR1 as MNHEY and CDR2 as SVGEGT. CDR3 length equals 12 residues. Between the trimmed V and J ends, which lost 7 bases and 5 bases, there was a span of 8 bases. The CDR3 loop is CASKSGTGELFF. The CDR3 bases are TGTGCCAGCAAGTCCGGGACCGGGGAGCTGTTTTTT.

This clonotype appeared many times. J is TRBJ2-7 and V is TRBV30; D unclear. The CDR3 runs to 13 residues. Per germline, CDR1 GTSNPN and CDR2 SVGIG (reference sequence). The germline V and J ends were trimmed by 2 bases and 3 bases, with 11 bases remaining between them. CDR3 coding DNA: TGTGCCTGGAGTAGCTTAAACAGCTACGAGCAGTACTTC. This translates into CAWSSLNSYEQYF.

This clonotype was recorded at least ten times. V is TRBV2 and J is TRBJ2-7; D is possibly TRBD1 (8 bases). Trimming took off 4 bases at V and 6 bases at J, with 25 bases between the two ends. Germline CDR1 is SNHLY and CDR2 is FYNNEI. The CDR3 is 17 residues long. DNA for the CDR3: TGTGCCAGCAGTGGGGGGGGGACAGGCGGCTTTCTTTCCGAGCAGTACTTC. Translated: CASSGGGTGGFLSEQYF.

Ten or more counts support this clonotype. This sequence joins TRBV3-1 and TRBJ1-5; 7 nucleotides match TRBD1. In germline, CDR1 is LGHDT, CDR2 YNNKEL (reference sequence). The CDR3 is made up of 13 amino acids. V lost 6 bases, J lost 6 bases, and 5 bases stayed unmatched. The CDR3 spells CASSRQGGQPQHF. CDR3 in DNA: TGTGCCAGCAGTCGACAGGGCGGTCAGCCCCAGCATTTT.

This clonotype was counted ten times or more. The CDR3 nucleotides are TGCAGTGCTGCCCCCGGGACAGTGATTGAAAAACTGTTTTTT. Translation: CSAAPGTVIEKLFF. The V and J genes are TRBV20-1 and TRBJ1-4, with 7 positions matching TRBD1. The CDR3 has 14 amino acids. The germline V gene has CDR1 DFQATT and CDR2 SNEGSKA (reference sequence). The V segment lost 5 bases and the J segment 7 bases; nucleotides outside the gene matches: 10.

The CDR3 protein is CASSEMDGYEQYF. Written as DNA, the CDR3 is TGTGCCAGCAGTGAAATGGACGGCTACGAGCAGTACTTC. The chain is built from TRBV6-1 and TRBJ2-7; D is ambiguous. Germline assignment: CDR1 MNHNS and CDR2 SASEGT. The V end was cut by 2 bases, the J end by 3 bases, with 8 bases between. The CDR3 spans 13 residues.

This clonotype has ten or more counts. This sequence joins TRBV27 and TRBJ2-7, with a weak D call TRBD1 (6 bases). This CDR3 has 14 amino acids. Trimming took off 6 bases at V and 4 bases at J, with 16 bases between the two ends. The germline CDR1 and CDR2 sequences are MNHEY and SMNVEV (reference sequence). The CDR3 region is CASSATPTGYEQYF. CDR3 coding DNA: TGTGCCAGCAGCGCTACCCCGACAGGTTACGAGCAGTACTTC.

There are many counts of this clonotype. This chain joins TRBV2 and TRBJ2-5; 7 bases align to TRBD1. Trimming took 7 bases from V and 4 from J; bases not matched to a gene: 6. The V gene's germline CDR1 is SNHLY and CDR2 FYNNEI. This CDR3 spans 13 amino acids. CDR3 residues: CASKGTVRETQYF. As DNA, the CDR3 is TGTGCCAGCAAAGGGACAGTAAGAGAGACCCAGTACTTC.

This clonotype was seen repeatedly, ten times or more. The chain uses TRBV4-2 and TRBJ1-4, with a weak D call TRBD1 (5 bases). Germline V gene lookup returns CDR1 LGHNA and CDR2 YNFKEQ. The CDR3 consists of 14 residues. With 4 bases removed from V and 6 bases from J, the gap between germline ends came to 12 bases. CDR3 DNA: TGTGCCAGCAGCCGATCGCAAGGGGATGAAAAACTGTTTTTT. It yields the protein CASSRSQGDEKLFF.

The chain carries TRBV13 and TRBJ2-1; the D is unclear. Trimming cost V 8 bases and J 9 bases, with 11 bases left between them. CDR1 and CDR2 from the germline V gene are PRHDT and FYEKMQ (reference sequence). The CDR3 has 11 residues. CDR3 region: CASHLTGEQFF. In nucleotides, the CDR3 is TGTGCCAGCCACTTAACGGGTGAGCAGTTCTTC.

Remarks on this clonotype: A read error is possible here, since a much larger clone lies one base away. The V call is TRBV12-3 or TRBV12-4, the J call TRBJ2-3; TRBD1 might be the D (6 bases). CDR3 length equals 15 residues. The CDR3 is CSSRNDRKLTDTQYF. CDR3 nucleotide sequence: TGTTCCAGCAGAAACGACAGGAAACTCACAGATACGCAGTATTTT.

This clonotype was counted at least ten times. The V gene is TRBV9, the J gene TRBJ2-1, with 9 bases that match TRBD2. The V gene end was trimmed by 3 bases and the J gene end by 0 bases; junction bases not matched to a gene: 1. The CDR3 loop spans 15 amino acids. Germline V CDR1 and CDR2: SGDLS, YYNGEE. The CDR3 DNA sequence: TGTGCCAGCAGCGGACTAGCGGCCTCCTACAATGAGCAGTTCTTC. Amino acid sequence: CASSGLAASYNEQFF.

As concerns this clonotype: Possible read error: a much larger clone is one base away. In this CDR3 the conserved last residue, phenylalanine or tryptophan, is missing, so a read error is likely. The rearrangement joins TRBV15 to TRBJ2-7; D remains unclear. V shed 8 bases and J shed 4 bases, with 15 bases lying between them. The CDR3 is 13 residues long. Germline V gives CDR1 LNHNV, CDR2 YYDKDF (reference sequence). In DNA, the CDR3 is TGTGCCACCGAGGCATCGATGGGGTACGAGCAGTACTAC. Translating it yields CATEASMGYEQYY.

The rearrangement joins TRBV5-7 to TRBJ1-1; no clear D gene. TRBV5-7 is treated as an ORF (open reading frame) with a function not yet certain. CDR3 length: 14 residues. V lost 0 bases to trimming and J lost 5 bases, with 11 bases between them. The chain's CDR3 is CASSLEGRWTEAFF. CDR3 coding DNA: TGTGCCAGCAGCTTGGAGGGAAGGTGGACTGAAGCTTTCTTT.

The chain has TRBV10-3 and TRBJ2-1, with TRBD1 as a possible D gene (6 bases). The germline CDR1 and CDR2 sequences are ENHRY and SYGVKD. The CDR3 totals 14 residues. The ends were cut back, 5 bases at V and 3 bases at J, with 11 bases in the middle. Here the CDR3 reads CAISSGQNYNEQFF. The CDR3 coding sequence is TGTGCCATCAGTAGTGGACAGAACTACAATGAGCAGTTCTTC.

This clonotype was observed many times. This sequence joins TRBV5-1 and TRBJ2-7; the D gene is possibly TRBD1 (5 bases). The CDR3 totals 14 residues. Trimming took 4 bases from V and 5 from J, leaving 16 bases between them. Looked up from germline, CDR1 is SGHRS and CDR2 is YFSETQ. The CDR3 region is CASSPRYQGDEQYF. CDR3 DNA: TGCGCCAGCAGCCCTCGGTATCAGGGCGACGAGCAGTACTTC.

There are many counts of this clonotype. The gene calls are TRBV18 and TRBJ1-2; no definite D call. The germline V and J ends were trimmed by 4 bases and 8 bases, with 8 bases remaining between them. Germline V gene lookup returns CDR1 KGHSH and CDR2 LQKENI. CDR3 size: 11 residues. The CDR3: CASSRDGGYTF. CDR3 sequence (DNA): TGTGCCAGCTCACGTGACGGGGGCTACACCTTC.

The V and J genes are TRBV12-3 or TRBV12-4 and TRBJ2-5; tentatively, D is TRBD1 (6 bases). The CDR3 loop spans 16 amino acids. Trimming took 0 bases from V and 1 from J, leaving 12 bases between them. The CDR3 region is CASSLAIDRPQETQYF. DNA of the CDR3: TGTGCCAGCAGTTTAGCGATAGACAGGCCCCAAGAGACCCAGTACTTC.

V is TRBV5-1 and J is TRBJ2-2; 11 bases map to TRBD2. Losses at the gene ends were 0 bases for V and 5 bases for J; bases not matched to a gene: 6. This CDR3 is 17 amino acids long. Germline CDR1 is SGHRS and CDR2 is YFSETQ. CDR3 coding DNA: TGCGCCAGCAGCTTGGGCGTGGGACTAGCGGAGACCGGGGAGCTGTTTTTT. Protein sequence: CASSLGVGLAETGELFF. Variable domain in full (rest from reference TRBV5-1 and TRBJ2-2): KAGVTQTPRYLIKTRGQQVTLSCSPISGHRSVSWYQQTPGQGLQFLFEYFSETQRNKGNFPGRFSGRQFSNSRSEMNVSTLELGDSALYLCASSLGVGLAETGELFFGEGSRLTVL.

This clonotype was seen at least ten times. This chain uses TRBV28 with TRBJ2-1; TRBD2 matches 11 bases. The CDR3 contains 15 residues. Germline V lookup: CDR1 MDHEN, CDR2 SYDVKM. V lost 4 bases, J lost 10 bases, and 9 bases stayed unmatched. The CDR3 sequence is CASSSLTSGNNEQFF. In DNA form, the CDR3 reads TGTGCCAGCAGTTCTTTGACTAGCGGGAATAACGAGCAGTTCTTC.

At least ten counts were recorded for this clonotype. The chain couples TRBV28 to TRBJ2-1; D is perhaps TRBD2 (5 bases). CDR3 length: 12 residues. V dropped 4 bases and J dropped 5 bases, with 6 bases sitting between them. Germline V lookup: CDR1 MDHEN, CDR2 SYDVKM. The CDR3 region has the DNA TGTGCCAGCAGTTACGGGGACAATGAGCAGTTCTTC. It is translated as CASSYGDNEQFF.

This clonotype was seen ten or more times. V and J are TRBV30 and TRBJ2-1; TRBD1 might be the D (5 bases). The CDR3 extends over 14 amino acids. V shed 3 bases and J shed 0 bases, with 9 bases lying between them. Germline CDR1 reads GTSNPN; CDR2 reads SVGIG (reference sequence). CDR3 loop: CAWRPGLSYNEQFF. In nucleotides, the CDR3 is TGTGCCTGGAGGCCAGGGCTCTCCTACAATGAGCAGTTCTTC.

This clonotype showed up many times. The CDR3, as DNA: TGTGCCAGCAGTTCGGGACTCCGTAATGAAAAACTGTTTTTT. Translation: CASSSGLRNEKLFF. The genes are TRBV28 and TRBJ1-4; D possibly corresponds to TRBD1 (5 bases). This CDR3 is 14 amino acids long. V lost 4 bases and J lost 4, with 10 bases in between. Germline values: CDR1 MDHEN, CDR2 SYDVKM.

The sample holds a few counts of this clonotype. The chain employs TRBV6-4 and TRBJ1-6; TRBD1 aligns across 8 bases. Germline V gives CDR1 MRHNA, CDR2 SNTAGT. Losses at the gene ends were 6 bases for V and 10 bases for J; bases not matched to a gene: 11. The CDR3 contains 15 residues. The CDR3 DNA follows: TGTGCCAGCAGCGCGGACAGGGAGGGTGTGTCACCCCTCCACTTT. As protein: CASSADREGVSPLHF.

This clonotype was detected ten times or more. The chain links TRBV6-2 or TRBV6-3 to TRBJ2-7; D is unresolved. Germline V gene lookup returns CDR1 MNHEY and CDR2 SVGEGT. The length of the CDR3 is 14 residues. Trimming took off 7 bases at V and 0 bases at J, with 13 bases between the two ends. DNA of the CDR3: TGTGCCAGCAACCGACCGACGATCTCCTACGAGCAGTACTTC. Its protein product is CASNRPTISYEQYF.